This passage covers 11 T cell receptor beta chains from one sample sequenced in a study of control samples from healthy donors and cancer patients. TCRdb keeps only in-frame clones here, not all; method: immunoSEQ multiplex PCR. Of almost 85,000 clones in the sample, around 94% were seen once. The sequenced sample consisted of blood. The origin of the receptors is a woman aged 18-29 years in good health.

V gene TRBV9 combines with J gene TRBJ2-3; 10 nucleotides agree with TRBD1. Germline assignment: CDR1 SGDLS and CDR2 YYNGEE. V lost 3 bases and J lost 4; bases outside the gene matches: 17. This CDR3 region has 19 residues. In DNA, the CDR3 is TGTGCCAGCAGCGGCACCCAAGAAGACAGGGGGCGAGAATCAGATACGCAGTATTTT. Translation gives CASSGTQEDRGRESDTQYF.

The chain recombines TRBV5-4 with TRBJ2-7, with 10 bases aligning to TRBD1. The CDR3 spans 14 residues. The V gene end was trimmed by 3 bases and the J gene end by 3 bases; junction bases not matched to a gene: 3. Germline CDR1 reads SGHNT; CDR2 reads YYREEE (reference sequence). CDR3: CASSSRTGGYEQYF. The DNA of the CDR3 is TGTGCCAGCAGCTCCAGGACAGGGGGCTACGAGCAGTACTTC.

This clone was picked up a small number of times. The chain couples TRBV7-9 to TRBJ2-3; D not resolved. Germline values: CDR1 SEHNR, CDR2 FQNEAQ (reference sequence). The CDR3 runs 13 residues. V lost 0 bases and J 4 bases, leaving 5 bases between the germline ends. DNA of the CDR3: TGTGCCAGCAGCTTAGCAGCAGCAGATACGCAGTATTTT. This encodes CASSLAAADTQYF.

A single count supports this clone. The DNA for the CDR3 is TGCAGCGTTGGTAGCGGGAACGACTACGAGCAGTACTTC. Amino acid sequence: CSVGSGNDYEQYF. V and J are TRBV29-1 and TRBJ2-7; TRBD2 aligns across 8 bases. V dropped 4 bases and J dropped 3; count of bases not matched to a gene: 5. The CDR3 covers 13 residues. CDR1 and CDR2 (germline): SQVTM, ANQGSEA.

There are a few counts of this clone. The chain has TRBV7-2 and TRBJ2-7, with a possible D match to TRBD2 (5 bases). Germline V gene lookup returns CDR1 SGHTA and CDR2 FQGNSA. Trimming cost V 1 base and J 3 bases, with 7 bases left between them. The CDR3 has 13 amino acids. Here the CDR3 reads CASSLGGIYEQYF. As DNA, the CDR3 is TGTGCCAGCAGCTTAGGAGGGATCTACGAGCAGTACTTC.

A single count supports this clone. This chain connects TRBV2 to TRBJ1-2, with D unresolved. In germline, CDR1 is SNHLY, CDR2 FYNNEI. Trimming cost V 8 bases and J 0 bases, with 7 bases left between them. The CDR3 is 12 residues long. The CDR3: CASGHTNYGYTF. CDR3 nucleotides: TGTGCCAGCGGGCACACTAACTATGGCTACACCTTC.

The chain links TRBV5-1 to TRBJ1-3; D is uncertain. Germline V gene lookup returns CDR1 SGHRS and CDR2 YFSETQ. This CDR3 comprises 13 residues. The V end lost 4 bases, the J end lost 9 bases, and 14 bases lay between the germline ends. The chain's CDR3 is CASSMDGIGTIYF. CDR3 DNA: TGCGCCAGCAGCATGGACGGGATCGGCACCATATATTTT.

CDR3 nucleotide sequence: TGTGCCAGCAGTTTATGGAATCCTGGGAGGGACACTGAAGCTTTCTTT. Amino acids: CASSLWNPGRDTEAFF. This chain uses TRBV28 with TRBJ1-1; D gene ambiguous. This CDR3 has 16 amino acids. From germline, CDR1 is MDHEN and CDR2 SYDVKM. V was pared by 0 bases and J by 3 bases, with 14 bases between.

The chain joins TRBV3-1 (or the pseudogene TRBV3-2) to TRBJ2-4; TRBD1 or TRBD2 may be the D gene (5 bases each). Germline V gene lookup returns CDR1 LGHDT and CDR2 YNNKEL (reference sequence). This CDR3 contains 17 residues. V was pared by 4 bases and J by 0 bases, with 16 bases between. The CDR3 is CASSRFKGSIAKNIQYF. CDR3 nucleotides: TGTGCCAGCAGCCGCTTCAAGGGGAGCATAGCCAAAAACATTCAGTACTTC.

This sequence joins TRBV11-3 and TRBJ1-1, with D unresolved. CDR3 length: 11 residues. Per germline, CDR1 SGHNT and CDR2 YENEEA. V lost 4 bases, J lost 7 bases, and 7 bases lay in between. The CDR3 loop reads CASSYDCEAFF. CDR3 nucleotide sequence: TGTGCCAGCAGCTATGACTGTGAAGCTTTCTTT.

The V call is TRBV2, the J call TRBJ2-2, with 10 bases matching TRBD1. The CDR3 is made up of 15 amino acids. Looked up from germline, CDR1 is SNHLY and CDR2 is FYNNEI. The trim removed 3 bases at V and 6 bases at J, leaving 4 bases unmatched. In DNA form, the CDR3 reads TGTGCCAGCAGTGACGGTGGACAGGGGGCCGGGGAGCTGTTTTTT. Its translation is CASSDGGQGAGELFF.